Included here is one T cell receptor beta chain sequence, with context. Its target is not known. These data are taken from a study of cytotoxic CD8 clonotypes in ibrutinib-treated CLL. The V and J ends lost 1 base and 5 bases, in that order; junction bases with no gene match: 7. The length of the CDR3 is 16 residues. Germline CDR1 is SGHNT and CDR2 is YYREEE (reference sequence). Findings of the study overall: The clonality rise at ibrutinib response reflected private clonotype expansion. Circulating CD8+ T-cell counts were tracked by baseline clonality, which exceeded that of age-matched healthy donors.

Some clones are missing from TCRdb's copy, which holds only in-frame ones; the method was immunoSEQ multiplex PCR. Among approximately 70,000 clones listed, 75% to 95% were seen once. The V gene is TRBV5-4, the J gene TRBJ2-2; 8 bases are shared with TRBD2. The source is a human donor with chronic lymphocytic leukemia. Sequenced here: PBMCs, sampled after 12 months of ibrutinib treatment. CDR3 in DNA: TGTGCCAGCAGCTTGCCGGGAGGGCCGGGGACCGGGGAGCTGTTTTTT. It codes for CASSLPGGPGTGELFF.